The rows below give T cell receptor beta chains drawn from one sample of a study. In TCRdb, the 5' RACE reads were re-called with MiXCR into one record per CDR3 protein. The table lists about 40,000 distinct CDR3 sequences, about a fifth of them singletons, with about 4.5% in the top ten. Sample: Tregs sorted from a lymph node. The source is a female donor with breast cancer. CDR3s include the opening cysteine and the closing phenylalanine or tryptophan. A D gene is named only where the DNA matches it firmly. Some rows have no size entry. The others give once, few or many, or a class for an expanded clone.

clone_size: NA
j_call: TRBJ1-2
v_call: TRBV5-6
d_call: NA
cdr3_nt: TGTGCCAGCAGCCCGACCGCCGGACGGGGCTACACCTTC
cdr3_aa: CASSPTAGRGYTF

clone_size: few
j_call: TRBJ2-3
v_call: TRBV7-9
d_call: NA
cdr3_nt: TGTGCCAGCAGCCCACCCACCACAGATACGCAGTATTTT
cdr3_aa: CASSPPTTDTQYF

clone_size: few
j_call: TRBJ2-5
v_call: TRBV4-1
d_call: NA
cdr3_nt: TGCGCCAGCAGCCAAGATGGGGGAGACCGGGAAGAGACCCAGTACTTC
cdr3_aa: CASSQDGGDREETQYF

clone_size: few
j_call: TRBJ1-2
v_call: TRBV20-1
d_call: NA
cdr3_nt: TGCAGTGCTAGGGGGGTATCAGGGGGCTACACCTTC
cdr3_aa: CSARGVSGGYTF

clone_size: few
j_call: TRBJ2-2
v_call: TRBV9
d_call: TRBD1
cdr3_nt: TGTGCCAGCAGCGCCGGGACAGACACCGGGGAGCTGTTTTTT
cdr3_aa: CASSAGTDTGELFF

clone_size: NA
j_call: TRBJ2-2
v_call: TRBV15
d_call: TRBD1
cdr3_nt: TGTGCCACCAGCAGAGATGAGTCAAGGGGGCCCGGGGAGCTGTTTTTT
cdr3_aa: CATSRDESRGPGELFF

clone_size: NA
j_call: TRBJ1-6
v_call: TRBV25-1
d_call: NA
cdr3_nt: TGTGCCAGCAGATTTAGCATAAATTCACCCCTCCACTTT
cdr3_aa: CASRFSINSPLHF

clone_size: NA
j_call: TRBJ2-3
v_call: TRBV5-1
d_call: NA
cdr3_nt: TGCGCCAGCAGCTTGGATGGAAGGAACAGGAGCACAGATACGCAGTATTTT
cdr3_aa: CASSLDGRNRSTDTQYF

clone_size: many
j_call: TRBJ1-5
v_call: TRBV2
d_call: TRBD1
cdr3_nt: TGTGCCAGCAGTGTCCTGGGACAGGGGGGCAATCAGCCCCAGCATTTT
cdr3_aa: CASSVLGQGGNQPQHF

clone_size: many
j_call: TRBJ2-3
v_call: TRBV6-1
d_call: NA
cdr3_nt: TGTGCCAGCAGTGGTACACGGGCCCTTACCGGAGATACGCAGTATTTT
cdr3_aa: CASSGTRALTGDTQYF

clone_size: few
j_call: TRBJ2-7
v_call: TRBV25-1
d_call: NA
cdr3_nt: TGTGCCAGCAGTGGGATCTCCTACGAGCAGTACTTC
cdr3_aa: CASSGISYEQYF